The 5 T cell receptor beta chains below all came from one sample that was sequenced in a study of blood T cell repertoires in COVID-19. Generated by immunoSEQ multiplex PCR, the TCRdb table keeps only in-frame clones and is missing some. Of fewer than 500,000 clones in the sample, 80% to 90% were seen once. Input material: peripheral blood. These receptors all stem from a woman aged 25 to 39 with acute or convalescent COVID-19.

V gene TRBV7-6 combines with J gene TRBJ2-2; tentatively, D is TRBD1 (6 bases). Looked up from germline, CDR1 is SGHVS and CDR2 is FNYEAQ. Trimming stripped 5 bases from V and 4 bases from J, with 14 bases between. The CDR3 spans 15 residues. This chain's CDR3 is CASSAQGPATGELFF. The CDR3 nucleotides read TGTGCCAGCAGCGCGCAGGGGCCCGCCACCGGGGAGCTGTTTTTT.

The CDR3 DNA reads TGTGCCAGCAGCCCCCAGACGGGAACCTACAATGAGCAGTTCTTC. Amino acids: CASSPQTGTYNEQFF. V and J are TRBV11-2 and TRBJ2-1; D may be TRBD2 (5 bases). Trimming cost V 5 bases and J 2 bases, with 13 bases left between them. CDR3 length: 15 amino acids. Per the germline V gene, CDR1 is SGHAT and CDR2 is FQNNGV.

The rearrangement uses TRBV7-9 and TRBJ2-7; 9 bases are shared with TRBD1. The CDR3 extends over 13 amino acids. Per germline, CDR1 SEHNR and CDR2 FQNEAQ (reference sequence). Losses at the gene ends were 6 bases for V and 5 bases for J; bases not matched to a gene: 5. The DNA of the CDR3 is TGTGCCAGCAGTCGGGACAGGGAAAACGAGCAGTACTTC. Its protein is CASSRDRENEQYF.

This chain uses TRBV18 with TRBJ1-1; the D gene is possibly TRBD1 (5 bases). V was trimmed by 4 bases and J by 1 base, leaving 10 bases between them. From germline, CDR1 is KGHSH and CDR2 LQKENI. This CDR3 spans 14 amino acids. The CDR3: CASSLTTGNTEAFF. The CDR3 DNA reads as TGTGCCAGCTCACTCACTACAGGGAACACTGAAGCTTTCTTT.

The chain combines TRBV6-1 with TRBJ2-1; possible D gene TRBD2, 5 bases. CDR1 and CDR2 from the germline V gene are MNHNS and SASEGT. The ends were cut back, 2 bases at V and 3 bases at J, with 11 bases in the middle. CDR3 length: 15 amino acids. CDR3 protein: CASSESRGIYNEQFF. The DNA of the CDR3 is TGTGCCAGCAGTGAAAGCCGAGGGATCTACAATGAGCAGTTCTTC.